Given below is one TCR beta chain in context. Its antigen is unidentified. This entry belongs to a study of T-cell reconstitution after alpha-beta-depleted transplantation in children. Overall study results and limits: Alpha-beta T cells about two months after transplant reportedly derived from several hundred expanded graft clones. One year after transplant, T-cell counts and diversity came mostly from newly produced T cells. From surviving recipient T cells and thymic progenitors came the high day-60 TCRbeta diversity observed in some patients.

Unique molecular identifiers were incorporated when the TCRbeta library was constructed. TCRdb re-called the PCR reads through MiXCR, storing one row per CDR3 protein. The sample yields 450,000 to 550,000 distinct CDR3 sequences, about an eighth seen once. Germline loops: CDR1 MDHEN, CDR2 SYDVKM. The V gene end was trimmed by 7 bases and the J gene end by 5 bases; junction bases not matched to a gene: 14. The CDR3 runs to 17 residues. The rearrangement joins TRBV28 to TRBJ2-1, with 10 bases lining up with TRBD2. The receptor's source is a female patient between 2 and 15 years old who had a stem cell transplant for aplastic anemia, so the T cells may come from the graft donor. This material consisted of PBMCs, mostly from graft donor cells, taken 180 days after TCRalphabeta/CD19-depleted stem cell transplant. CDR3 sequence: CASTLSQSGRDNNEQFF. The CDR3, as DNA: TGTGCCAGCACCCTGAGCCAAAGCGGGAGGGATAACAATGAGCAGTTCTTC.